The 32 T cell receptor beta chains listed next were all sequenced from one sample in a study of blood T cell repertoires in COVID-19. Assay: immunoSEQ multiplex PCR; the TCRdb copy retains only in-frame clones and omits some. The sample has some 200,000 clones; around nine tenths are singletons. The specimen was peripheral blood. The source is a man aged 50-60 years with COVID-19, enrolled during active disease.

The chain employs TRBV5-1 and TRBJ1-4; TRBD1 agrees at 10 bases. After removal of 4 bases from V and 6 bases from J, the junction contained 3 bases not matched to a gene. The CDR3 has 14 amino acids. Germline V CDR1 and CDR2: SGHRS, YFSETQ. The DNA for the CDR3 is TGCGCCAGCAGCCCAGGACAGGGGGATGAAAAACTGTTTTTT. This sequence encodes CASSPGQGDEKLFF.

The chain couples TRBV11-1 to TRBJ1-1; D may be TRBD1 (6 bases). V was pared by 3 bases and J by 5 bases, with 13 bases between. The CDR3 is 14 amino acids. Germline V gives CDR1 SGHAT, CDR2 FQDESV (reference sequence). CDR3 coding DNA: TGTGCCAGCAGCTTGGGGGGGCAGGGGACTGAAGCTTTCTTT. Its translation is CASSLGGQGTEAFF.

The chain combines TRBV2 with TRBJ2-3; D is possibly TRBD1 (8 bases). Germline-derived CDR1 and CDR2 are SNHLY and FYNNEI. The CDR3 loop spans 13 amino acids. Trimming stripped 8 bases from V and 4 bases from J, with 13 bases between. This chain's CDR3 is CASRQGRADTQYF. The CDR3 DNA is TGTGCCAGCCGACAGGGGAGGGCAGATACGCAGTATTTT. The variable domain in full, with the rest retrieved from reference TRBV2 and TRBJ2-3, is EPEVTQTPSHQVTQMGQEVILRCVPISNHLYFYWYRQILGQKVEFLVSFYNNEISEKSEIFDDQFSVERPDGSNFTLKIRSTKLEDSAMYFCASRQGRADTQYFGPGTRLTVL.

The rearrangement links TRBV9 to TRBJ2-5; 10 bases line up with TRBD1. The trim removed 2 bases at V and 6 bases at J, leaving 7 bases unmatched. The CDR3 is 15 amino acids. CDR1 and CDR2 (germline): SGDLS, YYNGEE. The CDR3 DNA reads TGTGCCAGCAGCGTGGGGACAGGGGCGGGGAAGACCCAGTACTTC. It yields the protein CASSVGTGAGKTQYF.

The chain couples TRBV9 to TRBJ2-1, with 14 bases identical to TRBD2. The ends lost 4 bases at V and 4 bases at J; junction bases unmatched: 7. Germline CDR1 SGDLS, CDR2 YYNGEE. The CDR3 consists of 17 residues. For the CDR3, the DNA is TGTGCCAGCAGCACCGGACTAGCGGGAGGATCATACAATGAGCAGTTCTTC. As protein: CASSTGLAGGSYNEQFF.

This chain connects TRBV28 to TRBJ2-1; 7 bases line up with TRBD2. The CDR3 runs 14 residues. Germline CDR1 is MDHEN and CDR2 is SYDVKM. With 6 bases clipped from V and 7 bases from J, the junction kept 9 bases outside the gene matches. Here the CDR3 reads CASSWREGWNEQFF. Written as DNA, the CDR3 is TGTGCCAGCAGCTGGAGGGAGGGTTGGAATGAGCAGTTCTTC. Based on the CDR3 plus reference TRBV28 and TRBJ2-1, the full variable domain is DVKVTQSSRYLVKRTGEKVFLECVQDMDHENMFWYRQDPGLGLRLIYFSYDVKMKEKGDIPEGYSVSREKKERFSLILESASTNQTSMYLCASSWREGWNEQFFGPGTRLTVL.

The chain carries TRBV15 and TRBJ2-7; 9 positions agree with TRBD1. Trimming cost V 0 bases and J 2 bases; bases outside gene matches: 8. Germline-derived CDR1 and CDR2 are LNHNV and YYDKDF (reference sequence). CDR3 length: 17 amino acids. CDR3 in DNA: TGTGCCACCAGCAGAGAACCCACCGGGACAGGGACCTACGAGCAGTACTTC. It encodes CATSREPTGTGTYEQYF.

The rearrangement uses TRBV6-5 and TRBJ2-2, with TRBD2 as a possible D gene (6 bases). Germline-derived CDR1 and CDR2 are MNHEY and SVGAGI. V was shortened by 7 bases and J by 1 base, with 10 bases between the two germline ends. The CDR3 runs to 14 residues. The CDR3 protein is CASTYSGNTGELFF. The CDR3 DNA reads TGTGCCAGCACGTATAGCGGGAACACCGGGGAGCTGTTTTTT.

The chain joins TRBV5-1 to TRBJ2-5, with TRBD1 as a possible D gene (6 bases). V lost 0 bases, J lost 3 bases, and 15 bases lay in between. Germline CDR1 is SGHRS and CDR2 is YFSETQ. CDR3 length equals 16 residues. The CDR3 DNA is TGCGCCAGCAGCTTGGCAATCCGGGACAACGAAGAGACCCAGTACTTC. Translating gives CASSLAIRDNEETQYF.

The rearrangement uses TRBV7-2 and TRBJ2-7; D gene uncertain. V was trimmed by 4 bases and J by 2 bases, leaving 9 bases between them. The CDR3 is 13 residues long. CDR1 and CDR2 (germline): SGHTA, FQGNSA. The CDR3 region has the DNA TGTGCCAGCAGCTCAAGCACGACCTACGAGCAGTACTTC. Translation: CASSSSTTYEQYF.

The genes are TRBV6-6 and TRBJ2-2; 7 nucleotides agree with TRBD1. Looked up from germline, CDR1 is MNHNY and CDR2 is SVGAGI (reference sequence). Trimming removed 6 bases from V and 4 bases from J; junction bases left unmatched: 2. The CDR3 is 13 residues long. In nucleotides, the CDR3 is TGTGCCAGCAGGGACAGGCTCACCGGGGAGCTGTTTTTT. As protein: CASRDRLTGELFF.

This chain uses TRBV6-6 with TRBJ1-3; 7 nucleotides align to TRBD1. Trimming cost V 2 bases and J 0 bases; bases outside gene matches: 4. Looked up from germline, CDR1 is MNHNY and CDR2 is SVGAGI (reference sequence). This CDR3 spans 16 amino acids. CDR3 in DNA: TGTGCCAGCAGTTACGGGACAGTCCGCTCTGGAAACACCATATATTTT. Amino acids: CASSYGTVRSGNTIYF.

The chain couples TRBV19 to TRBJ2-6; TRBD1 agrees at 9 bases. Germline-derived CDR1 and CDR2 are LNHDA and SQIVND (reference sequence). Trimming cost V 1 base and J 2 bases; bases outside gene matches: 9. The CDR3 sequence is 19 residues long. CDR3 sequence (DNA): TGTGCCAGTAGTATAGCGGGACAGGGCGAACTTCCTGGGGCCAACGTCCTGACTTTC. Protein: CASSIAGQGELPGANVLTF.

This sequence joins TRBV19 and TRBJ2-2; D possibly corresponds to TRBD2 (5 bases). This CDR3 is 14 amino acids long. V dropped 0 bases and J dropped 5 bases, with 7 bases sitting between them. Germline V gene data show CDR1 as LNHDA and CDR2 as SQIVND (reference sequence). The DNA for the CDR3 is TGTGCCAGTAGTATAGACGCGGGTACCGGGGAGCTGTTTTTT. This gives the protein CASSIDAGTGELFF.

This rearrangement joins TRBV7-3 to TRBJ2-5; 9 bases agree with TRBD2. CDR1 SGHTA and CDR2 FQGTGA come from the germline V gene. The CDR3 runs 16 residues. V trimming: 5 bases; J trimming: 5 bases; junction bases outside the gene matches: 12. CDR3: CASSQLGGGAVETQYF. The CDR3 DNA follows: TGTGCCAGCAGCCAGCTCGGCGGGGGGGCCGTTGAGACCCAGTACTTC. Filled out from reference TRBV7-3 and TRBJ2-5, the complete variable domain reads GAGVSQTPSNKVTEKGKYVELRCDPISGHTALYWYRQSLGQGPEFLIYFQGTGAADDSGLPNDRFFAVRPEGSVSTLKIQRTERGDSAVYLCASSQLGGGAVETQYFGPGTRLLVL.

This chain connects TRBV7-9 to TRBJ1-2; D uncertain. Between the trimmed V and J ends, which lost 3 bases and 5 bases, there was a span of 13 bases. The CDR3 totals 14 residues. The V gene's germline CDR1 is SEHNR and CDR2 FQNEAQ (reference sequence). The CDR3: CASSLSGIGYGYTF. In nucleotides, the CDR3 is TGTGCCAGCAGCTTGTCCGGTATCGGGTATGGCTACACCTTC.

This chain joins TRBV5-8 and TRBJ2-7, with TRBD1 matching over 8 bases. The CDR3 spans 13 residues. The trim removed 4 bases at V and 6 bases at J, leaving 6 bases unmatched. CDR1 is SGHTS and CDR2 is YDEGEE in the germline V gene. The CDR3 DNA sequence: TGTGCCAGCAGCCCTGGGACAGGTCTCGAGCAGTACTTC. Translation gives CASSPGTGLEQYF.

This sequence joins TRBV28 and TRBJ1-1; D remains unclear. Germline-derived CDR1 and CDR2 are MDHEN and SYDVKM. This CDR3 is built from 12 residues. Trimming cost V 7 bases and J 11 bases, with 17 bases left between them. Here the CDR3 DNA reads TGTGCCAGCACCGGAGTGGAAGTCCGGGCTTTCTTT. Amino acid sequence: CASTGVEVRAFF.

The V and J genes are TRBV19 and TRBJ2-7; tentatively, D is TRBD1 (6 bases). The length of the CDR3 is 15 residues. Trimming pared 5 bases from V and 1 base from J, leaving 15 bases between. Germline CDR1 is LNHDA and CDR2 is SQIVND (reference sequence). CDR3: CASSLVRGESYEQYF. The CDR3 DNA sequence: TGTGCCAGTAGTTTGGTCAGGGGCGAGTCCTACGAGCAGTACTTC.

The chain carries TRBV12-3 or TRBV12-4 and TRBJ1-1; tentatively, D is TRBD1 (5 bases). The CDR3 is made up of 13 amino acids. V was shortened by 3 bases and J by 1 base, with 6 bases between the two germline ends. CDR3 sequence: CASSFGGNTEAFF. The DNA for the CDR3 is TGTGCCAGCAGTTTCGGGGGGAACACTGAAGCTTTCTTT.

The chain combines TRBV19 with TRBJ1-5, with D maybe TRBD1 (6 bases). Trimming took off 3 bases at V and 2 bases at J, with 20 bases between the two ends. Looked up from germline, CDR1 is LNHDA and CDR2 is SQIVND (reference sequence). This CDR3 contains 18 residues. Written as DNA, the CDR3 is TGTGCCAGTAGTATGGGGGGGGCGATGGGTGTGGGCAATCAGCCCCAGCATTTT. It codes for CASSMGGAMGVGNQPQHF.

The V call is TRBV7-2, the J call TRBJ2-1; D is perhaps TRBD2 (6 bases). Deletions cut 5 bases from V and 2 bases from J, with 16 bases between. There are 16 residues in the CDR3. From germline, CDR1 is SGHTA and CDR2 FQGNSA. The DNA of the CDR3 is TGTGCCAGCAGCCCCCCAGCGGGCCCGGCCTACAATGAGCAGTTCTTC. Amino acids: CASSPPAGPAYNEQFF.

The chain joins TRBV23-1 to TRBJ1-2; 8 nucleotides line up with TRBD1. TRBV23-1 is an open reading frame whose function is uncertain. The CDR3 contains 16 residues. Trimming at V came to 4 bases and at J to 4 bases, leaving 11 bases not matched to a gene. CDR3 region: CASSLDSDRAPYGYTF. In DNA form, the CDR3 reads TGCGCCAGCAGTCTAGATTCGGACAGGGCCCCCTATGGCTACACCTTC.

The chain carries TRBV5-1 and TRBJ1-6; D is uncertain. Germline CDR1 and CDR2: SGHRS and YFSETQ. The CDR3 has 15 residues. Trimming took off 1 base at V and 5 bases at J, with 10 bases between the two ends. CDR3 sequence (DNA): TGCGCCAGCAGCTTGTCGTCCCAGGATAATTCACCCCTCCACTTT. Translation gives CASSLSSQDNSPLHF. Looking up the rest from reference TRBV5-1 and TRBJ1-6 gives the full variable domain: KAGVTQTPRYLIKTRGQQVTLSCSPISGHRSVSWYQQTPGQGLQFLFEYFSETQRNKGNFPGRFSGRQFSNSRSEMNVSTLELGDSALYLCASSLSSQDNSPLHFGNGTRLTVT.

The gene calls are TRBV28 and TRBJ1-2, with a possible D match to TRBD1 (6 bases). Germline CDR1 is MDHEN and CDR2 is SYDVKM. The ends were cut back, 8 bases at V and 5 bases at J, with 12 bases in the middle. This CDR3 has 12 residues. The CDR3 protein is CASRVQGYGYTF. CDR3 DNA: TGTGCCAGCCGTGTACAGGGTTATGGCTACACCTTC.

This clone was detected only once. The V call is TRBV3-1 (or the pseudogene TRBV3-2), the J call TRBJ1-5; D ambiguous. Trimming removed 1 base from V and 4 bases from J, with 8 bases in between. Per the germline V gene, CDR1 is LGHDT and CDR2 is YNNKEL (reference sequence). The CDR3 totals 14 residues. The CDR3 sequence: CASSQVVQNQPQHF. In DNA, the CDR3 is TGTGCCAGCAGCCAAGTGGTACAGAATCAGCCCCAGCATTTT.

V is TRBV11-3 and J is TRBJ2-1; 12 bases agree with TRBD2. CDR1 and CDR2 from the germline V gene are SGHNT and YENEEA. The CDR3 consists of 16 residues. J was trimmed by 11 bases and V by 0 bases; bases with no gene match: 8. The CDR3 DNA reads TGTGCCAGCAGCTTAGATCTAGCGGGAGGGGAGATAAAGCAGTTCTTC. Protein sequence: CASSLDLAGGEIKQFF.

V usage is TRBV10-3 and J usage is TRBJ2-7; 7 bases map to TRBD1. Germline-derived CDR1 and CDR2 are ENHRY and SYGVKD. J was trimmed by 3 bases and V by 9 bases; bases with no gene match: 8. CDR3 length: 13 residues. CDR3 loop: CAIQTGNNYEQYF. DNA of the CDR3: TGTGCCATACAGACAGGGAATAACTACGAGCAGTACTTC.

The V gene is TRBV15, the J gene TRBJ1-6; D gene ambiguous. Trimming cost V 5 bases and J 0 bases, with 14 bases left between them. Germline V gives CDR1 LNHNV, CDR2 YYDKDF (reference sequence). CDR3 length: 17 amino acids. This chain's CDR3 is CATSQTFGSSYNSPLHF. CDR3 in DNA: TGTGCCACCAGCCAGACGTTCGGGAGCTCCTATAATTCACCCCTCCACTTT.

The chain has TRBV6-5 and TRBJ1-4; D is perhaps TRBD1 (6 bases). Trimming left V 0 bases short and J 9 bases short, with 17 bases between. This CDR3 spans 16 amino acids. Germline-derived CDR1 and CDR2 are MNHEY and SVGAGI. Here the CDR3 DNA reads TGTGCCAGCAGTTACTCGAGGGCAGGGGCGCATCAAAAACTGTTTTTT. Its translation: CASSYSRAGAHQKLFF.

The rearrangement joins TRBV3-1 (or the pseudogene TRBV3-2) to TRBJ2-5; 10 nucleotides align to TRBD2. CDR3 length: 17 residues. V dropped 0 bases and J dropped 2; count of bases not matched to a gene: 6. From germline, CDR1 is LGHDT and CDR2 YNNKEL (reference sequence). The CDR3 reads CASSQDWGTSEQETQYF. The CDR3 coding sequence is TGTGCCAGCAGCCAAGATTGGGGGACTAGCGAGCAAGAGACCCAGTACTTC.

The chain is built from TRBV2 and TRBJ2-7; D call uncertain. Germline CDR1 reads SNHLY; CDR2 reads FYNNEI. V was pared by 4 bases and J by 2 bases, with 6 bases between. The CDR3 sequence is 12 residues long. The DNA for the CDR3 is TGTGCCAGCAGTGGGCCCACCTACGAGCAGTACTTC. The encoded protein is CASSGPTYEQYF.